The 32 T cell receptor beta chains given below trace back to one sample, sequenced in a study of T cell responses to AZD1222 COVID-19 vaccine. Data came from immunoSEQ multiplex PCR; TCRdb stores just in-frame clones and leaves some out. Among tens of thousands of clones, around nine tenths were seen once, and the ten largest hold about 2.2%. This material consisted of peripheral blood, taken on day 0 of AZD1222 vaccination. These receptors were collected from an adult in good health.

This chain links TRBV30 with TRBJ2-7; D may be TRBD2 (5 bases). The CDR3 runs 14 residues. With 4 bases removed from V and 2 bases from J, the gap between germline ends came to 15 bases. Germline values: CDR1 GTSNPN, CDR2 SVGIG (reference sequence). The CDR3 DNA sequence: TGTGCCTGGAAATACCGGGCGGGTCCCTACGAGCAGTACTTC. Protein sequence: CAWKYRAGPYEQYF.

This clone came up once. V usage is TRBV3-1 (or the pseudogene TRBV3-2) and J usage is TRBJ1-5; no definite D call. V lost 1 base and J 4 bases, leaving 5 bases between the germline ends. From germline, CDR1 is LGHDT and CDR2 YNNKEL (reference sequence). The CDR3 runs to 13 residues. The CDR3 region is CASSQAVNQPQHF. CDR3 bases: TGTGCCAGCAGCCAAGCCGTGAATCAGCCCCAGCATTTT.

V gene TRBV3-1 (or the pseudogene TRBV3-2) combines with J gene TRBJ1-6; no clear D gene. The V end was cut by 1 base, the J end by 7 bases, with 20 bases between. The CDR3 consists of 18 residues. CDR1 is LGHDT and CDR2 is YNNKEL in the germline V gene (reference sequence). The CDR3 region is CASSQVPWIMDSNSPLHF. In DNA form, the CDR3 reads TGTGCCAGCAGCCAAGTACCCTGGATCATGGATAGCAATTCACCCCTCCACTTT.

This clone was counted a single time. The rearrangement links TRBV5-5 to TRBJ1-1; D is uncertain. In germline, CDR1 is SGHKS, CDR2 YYEKEE (reference sequence). Trimming left V 1 base short and J 1 base short, with 8 bases between. The CDR3 is made up of 14 amino acids. The chain's CDR3 is CASSLRVGNTEAFF. CDR3 in DNA: TGTGCCAGCAGCTTGCGAGTGGGGAACACTGAAGCTTTCTTT.

The chain is built from TRBV3-1 (or the pseudogene TRBV3-2) and TRBJ1-3; 7 bases match TRBD1. This CDR3 spans 15 amino acids. The germline gives CDR1 LGHDT, CDR2 YNNKEL (reference sequence). The V gene end was trimmed by 4 bases and the J gene end by 4 bases; junction bases not matched to a gene: 7. CDR3 residues: CASSPRQGVGNTIYF. For the CDR3, the DNA is TGTGCCAGCAGCCCAAGACAGGGTGTCGGAAACACCATATATTTT.

This chain joins TRBV11-3 and TRBJ2-1, with D perhaps matching TRBD2 (6 bases). V dropped 5 bases and J dropped 12 bases, with 17 bases sitting between them. The V gene's germline CDR1 is SGHNT and CDR2 YENEEA. The CDR3 spans 13 residues. The CDR3 region has the DNA TGTGCCAGCAGCATCAACCGGGACTCCGGGCAGTTCTTC. It specifies CASSINRDSGQFF.

V is TRBV23-1 and J is TRBJ1-3; a possible D gene is TRBD1 (5 bases). TRBV23-1 is filed as an ORF, its function uncertain. The CDR3 contains 15 residues. The V end lost 2 bases, the J end lost 3 bases, and 11 bases lay between the germline ends. The CDR3 protein is CASSQTGLGGNTIYF. The CDR3 nucleotides read TGCGCCAGCAGTCAAACAGGTCTCGGTGGAAACACCATATATTTT.

The J gene is TRBJ2-7, the V gene TRBV6-5; TRBD1 matches at 10 bases. The CDR3 is 15 amino acids. After removal of 5 bases from V and 2 bases from J, the junction contained 6 bases not matched to a gene. CDR1 and CDR2 (germline): MNHEY, SVGAGI. CDR3 protein: CASSPSGTGAYEQYF. The DNA for the CDR3 is TGTGCCAGCAGTCCCTCCGGGACAGGGGCCTACGAGCAGTACTTC.

The chain is built from TRBV7-2 and TRBJ2-7; D is possibly TRBD2 (6 bases). V lost 4 bases to trimming and J lost 2 bases, with 15 bases between them. This CDR3 has 15 amino acids. CDR1 and CDR2 from the germline V gene are SGHTA and FQGNSA. CDR3 in amino acids: CASSSGLQLTYEQYF. CDR3 nucleotides: TGTGCCAGCAGCTCGGGACTTCAGCTCACCTACGAGCAGTACTTC.

The V and J genes are TRBV20-1 and TRBJ1-2; possibly TRBD1 for D (5 bases). Germline V CDR1 and CDR2: DFQATT, SNEGSKA (reference sequence). Trimming stripped 5 bases from V and 9 bases from J, with 13 bases between. This CDR3 region has 11 residues. The CDR3 DNA reads as TGCAGTGCTCGGGGGTCCGGGAGCTACACCTTC. It translates to CSARGSGSYTF.

The rearrangement joins TRBV28 to TRBJ2-1; a weak D match, TRBD2 (6 bases). The CDR3 runs to 12 residues. Trimming left V 11 bases short and J 0 bases short, with 8 bases between. Germline lookup yields CDR1 MDHEN and CDR2 SYDVKM. The CDR3 bases are TGTGCCGGAGGGAGCTCCTACAATGAGCAGTTCTTC. It encodes CAGGSSYNEQFF.

A few counts support this clone. V gene TRBV7-2 combines with J gene TRBJ1-3; 8 nucleotides match TRBD1. Germline trimming cut 5 bases from V and 0 bases from J; bases unmatched to any gene: 3. The CDR3 length is 15 residues. The germline CDR1 and CDR2 sequences are SGHTA and FQGNSA. As DNA, the CDR3 is TGTGCCAGCAGCCCTGGGACAGGCTCTGGAAACACCATATATTTT. It specifies CASSPGTGSGNTIYF.

The chain employs TRBV3-1 (or the pseudogene TRBV3-2) and TRBJ2-1; 7 bases map to TRBD2. The CDR3 has 16 amino acids. CDR1 is LGHDT and CDR2 is YNNKEL in the germline V gene (reference sequence). Unmatched junction bases numbered 8, after V lost 4 bases and J lost 2 bases. The CDR3 protein is CASSPIRGVTYNEQFF. CDR3 nucleotide sequence: TGTGCCAGCAGCCCCATTCGGGGGGTTACCTACAATGAGCAGTTCTTC.

The chain employs TRBV24-1 and TRBJ2-7; D might be TRBD1 (5 bases). The V end lost 12 bases, the J end lost 3 bases, and 29 bases lay between the germline ends. Looked up from germline, CDR1 is KGHDR and CDR2 is SFDVKD. The CDR3 is made up of 17 amino acids. DNA for the CDR3: TGTGCCCCAACTGCGGACATTGGCGGCGAAACCCACTACGAGCAGTACTTC. Its protein is CAPTADIGGETHYEQYF.

The chain carries TRBV27 and TRBJ2-7, with D possibly being TRBD2 (6 bases). The CDR3 is 14 residues long. V was pared by 8 bases and J by 7 bases, with 21 bases between. Germline values: CDR1 MNHEY, CDR2 SMNVEV (reference sequence). The CDR3 coding sequence is TGTGCCAGCTCCGAGGGACTCCTAGGAAGGGAGCAGTACTTC. This codes for CASSEGLLGREQYF.

The chain couples TRBV18 to TRBJ1-1, with unresolved D. CDR1 and CDR2 (germline): KGHSH, LQKENI. Trimming shortened V by 6 bases and J by 3 bases, and 17 bases separated the two germline ends. The CDR3 sequence is 15 residues long. This CDR3 is CASSRGNPDHTEAFF. CDR3 DNA: TGTGCCAGCTCCCGAGGCAACCCAGACCACACTGAAGCTTTCTTT.

This chain uses TRBV7-9 with TRBJ1-1, with a weak D call TRBD1 (5 bases). This CDR3 region has 14 residues. The V and J ends lost 7 bases and 2 bases respectively, with 14 bases between them. Germline lookup yields CDR1 SEHNR and CDR2 FQNEAQ (reference sequence). The CDR3 spells CASIDGTTNTEAFF. The CDR3 nucleotides read TGTGCCAGCATCGACGGGACCACCAACACTGAAGCTTTCTTT. Drawing the rest from reference TRBV7-9 and TRBJ1-1, the complete variable domain is DTGVSQNPRHKITKRGQNVTFRCDPISEHNRLYWYRQTLGQGPEFLTYFQNEAQLEKSRLLSDRFSAERPKGSFSTLEIQRTEQGDSAMYLCASIDGTTNTEAFFGQGTRLTVV.

This clone was recorded only once. The chain links TRBV12-3 or TRBV12-4 to TRBJ2-7, with a possible D match to TRBD2 (5 bases). Trimming stripped 7 bases from V and 3 bases from J, with 10 bases between. This CDR3 has 12 residues. The CDR3 loop is CASTALGYEQYF. As DNA, the CDR3 is TGTGCCAGCACCGCACTAGGCTACGAGCAGTACTTC.

The CDR3 DNA reads TGCAGTGCTACTGAAGTTGGGCGCCAAGAGACCCAGTACTTC. Translating it yields CSATEVGRQETQYF. The chain couples TRBV20-1 to TRBJ2-5; D unclear. Germline loops: CDR1 DFQATT, CDR2 SNEGSKA (reference sequence). V gave up 4 bases and J gave up 1 base, with 13 bases separating them. The CDR3 totals 14 residues.

This chain uses TRBV18 with TRBJ2-1; D is unresolved. The germline gives CDR1 KGHSH, CDR2 LQKENI. There are 13 residues in the CDR3. V was trimmed by 5 bases and J by 8 bases, leaving 13 bases between them. CDR3 protein: CASSIQYGDEQFF. The DNA for the CDR3 is TGTGCCAGCTCAATCCAATATGGAGATGAGCAGTTCTTC.

The CDR3 spells CASSLGGNSYEQYF. The CDR3 bases are TGTGCCAGCAGCCTGGGGGGGAACTCCTACGAGCAGTACTTC. This chain joins TRBV2 and TRBJ2-7; 7 bases agree with TRBD2. With 6 bases clipped from V and 0 bases from J, the junction kept 5 bases outside the gene matches. Germline CDR1 is SNHLY and CDR2 is FYNNEI. This CDR3 comprises 14 residues.

The genes are TRBV11-2 and TRBJ2-1, with D unresolved. CDR1 and CDR2 (germline): SGHAT, FQNNGV. The CDR3 is made up of 14 amino acids. Trimming cost V 0 bases and J 9 bases, with 12 bases left between them. CDR3 in DNA: TGTGCCAGCAGCTTAGATCCGTGGACCCCTGAGCAGTTCTTC. This encodes CASSLDPWTPEQFF. The variable domain in full, with the rest retrieved from reference TRBV11-2 and TRBJ2-1, is EAGVAQSPRYKIIEKRQSVAFWCNPISGHATLYWYQQILGQGPKLLIQFQNNGVVDDSQLPKDRFSAERLKGVDSTLKIQPAKLEDSAVYLCASSLDPWTPEQFFGPGTRLTVL.

The chain couples TRBV27 to TRBJ2-7, with 9 bases that match TRBD2. The V gene's germline CDR1 is MNHEY and CDR2 SMNVEV (reference sequence). The CDR3 contains 15 residues. The V and J ends lost 2 bases and 4 bases, in that order; junction bases with no gene match: 6. DNA for the CDR3: TGTGCCAGCAGTTTAGGGGCGGGGGGGCTGTACGAGCAGTACTTC. It is translated as CASSLGAGGLYEQYF.

The chain recombines TRBV6-5 with TRBJ1-1; D uncertain. Germline values: CDR1 MNHEY, CDR2 SVGAGI. The CDR3 extends over 13 amino acids. Trimming cost V 8 bases and J 0 bases, with 10 bases left between them. The CDR3 is CASGRLVNTEAFF. The CDR3 DNA sequence: TGTGCCAGCGGCCGGTTGGTGAACACTGAAGCTTTCTTT.

V gene TRBV5-4 combines with J gene TRBJ2-7, with 8 bases fitting TRBD2. The V segment lost 5 bases and the J segment 4 bases; nucleotides outside the gene matches: 14. Germline V gene data show CDR1 as SGHNT and CDR2 as YYREEE (reference sequence). CDR3 length: 16 amino acids. The CDR3: CASSPDVAGWKYEQYF. The CDR3, as DNA: TGTGCCAGCAGTCCCGACGTAGCGGGATGGAAGTACGAGCAGTACTTC.

The chain carries TRBV18 and TRBJ2-2; D is possibly TRBD2 (5 bases). The germline gives CDR1 KGHSH, CDR2 LQKENI. Between the trimmed V and J ends, which lost 6 bases and 7 bases, there was a span of 18 bases. The CDR3 contains 15 residues. CDR3 sequence (DNA): TGTGCCAGCTCCCCCAGTCCGGGGTCTGGCGGGGAGCTGTTTTTT. Residues: CASSPSPGSGGELFF.

J is TRBJ1-3 and V is TRBV18; D possibly corresponds to TRBD1 (6 bases). The CDR3 spans 17 residues. V lost 6 bases and J lost 0, with 18 bases in between. In germline, CDR1 is KGHSH, CDR2 LQKENI. The DNA for the CDR3 is TGTGCCAGCTCCCCAAAATCGACAGGACCCTCTGGAAACACCATATATTTT. Translation: CASSPKSTGPSGNTIYF.

This chain uses TRBV11-2 with TRBJ2-1; the match to TRBD2 covers 7 bases. The CDR3 spans 15 residues. Germline CDR1 SGHAT, CDR2 FQNNGV. J gave up 6 bases and V 4 bases, and 9 bases lay outside the gene matches. CDR3 sequence reads: CASSWRTSLGNEQFF. The DNA for the CDR3 is TGTGCCAGCAGCTGGAGGACTAGTTTGGGCAATGAGCAGTTCTTC.

The gene calls are TRBV30 and TRBJ1-1; D perhaps matches TRBD1 (6 bases). Germline CDR1 reads GTSNPN; CDR2 reads SVGIG (reference sequence). This CDR3 region has 16 residues. V was pared by 5 bases and J by 6 bases, with 25 bases between. This chain's CDR3 is CAWSLPYGGAQAEAFF. As DNA, the CDR3 is TGTGCCTGGTCCCTTCCCTATGGGGGGGCGCAAGCTGAAGCTTTCTTT.

This clone came up once. The J gene is TRBJ2-7, the V gene TRBV27; 10 bases fit TRBD1. J gave up 2 bases and V 6 bases, and 4 bases lay outside the gene matches. Germline V gene data show CDR1 as MNHEY and CDR2 as SMNVEV (reference sequence). This CDR3 contains 14 residues. As DNA, the CDR3 is TGTGCCAGCAGCCGGGACAGGGGCACCTACGAGCAGTACTTC. Encoded protein: CASSRDRGTYEQYF.

This rearrangement joins TRBV15 to TRBJ1-2; 7 nucleotides line up with TRBD1. CDR1 is LNHNV and CDR2 is YYDKDF in the germline V gene (reference sequence). This CDR3 region has 14 residues. V dropped 4 bases and J dropped 4; count of bases not matched to a gene: 6. In DNA, the CDR3 is TGTGCCACCAGCAAAGACAGGGTAGGCTATGGCTACACCTTC. Its translation is CATSKDRVGYGYTF.

This chain joins TRBV9 and TRBJ1-3; D uncertain. The CDR3 loop spans 14 amino acids. CDR1 SGDLS and CDR2 YYNGEE come from the germline V gene. The ends were cut back, 3 bases at V and 4 bases at J, with 11 bases in the middle. CDR3 loop: CASSGRLQGNTIYF. CDR3 coding DNA: TGTGCCAGCAGCGGTCGATTACAGGGAAACACCATATATTTT.